The 8 T cell receptor beta chains below all came from one sample that was sequenced in a study of control samples from healthy donors and cancer patients (dated by TCRdb to the early 2020s). The library was built by means of the immunoSEQ multiplex PCR assay. As stored in TCRdb, this immuneACCESS dataset retains in-frame rearrangements with V and J assigned. A fraction of the clones does not appear; measured against another copy, unresolved V genes explain less than half of the discrepancy, and the remainder lacks a known reason. This sample lists 150,000 to 200,000 clones; approximately 94% were detected once. The ten most abundant clones make up around 1.3% of the sample. The sequencing input was blood. These receptors all stem from a woman in her late teens or twenties in good health.

This clone was detected only once. This chain joins TRBV5-5 and TRBJ1-2; TRBD1 aligns across 10 bases. V dropped 2 bases and J dropped 4; count of bases not matched to a gene: 5. This CDR3 has 15 residues. Germline loops: CDR1 SGHKS, CDR2 YYEKEE (reference sequence). The CDR3 bases are TGTGCCAGCAGCTTACCGGGACAGGGGCTCTATGGCTACACCTTC. Its translation is CASSLPGQGLYGYTF.

The V call is TRBV3-1 (or the pseudogene TRBV3-2), the J call TRBJ1-2, with D perhaps TRBD1 (6 bases). Germline CDR1 is LGHDT and CDR2 is YNNKEL (reference sequence). This CDR3 has 16 residues. V was trimmed by 0 bases and J by 4 bases, leaving 15 bases between them. The CDR3 is CASSQDRMTGTYGYTF. CDR3 nucleotide sequence: TGTGCCAGCAGCCAAGATAGGATGACAGGTACCTATGGCTACACCTTC.

This chain uses TRBV7-2 with TRBJ2-7; 10 nucleotides line up with TRBD2. Germline-derived CDR1 and CDR2 are SGHTA and FQGNSA. The V gene end was trimmed by 9 bases and the J gene end by 2 bases; junction bases not matched to a gene: 10. The CDR3 runs 15 residues. CDR3: CASKREGFLTYEQYF. Here the CDR3 DNA reads TGTGCCAGTAAGCGGGAGGGCTTCCTTACCTACGAGCAGTACTTC.

V gene TRBV19 combines with J gene TRBJ1-1; a weak D match, TRBD1 (5 bases). The CDR3 is 13 amino acids. V was trimmed by 3 bases and J by 8 bases, leaving 13 bases between them. Germline lookup yields CDR1 LNHDA and CDR2 SQIVND (reference sequence). CDR3 region: CASSIRDPIEAFF. The DNA for the CDR3 is TGTGCCAGTAGTATTAGGGACCCAATCGAAGCTTTCTTT.

This clone was counted a few times. The chain combines TRBV7-9 with TRBJ1-1; D call uncertain. Germline V CDR1 and CDR2: SEHNR, FQNEAQ (reference sequence). V was trimmed by 1 base and J by 1 base, leaving 10 bases between them. The CDR3 covers 15 residues. CDR3 DNA sequence: TGTGCCAGCAGCTTAGGGATACAGCCGAACACTGAAGCTTTCTTT. Translation gives CASSLGIQPNTEAFF.

V gene TRBV6-6 combines with J gene TRBJ1-4; D call uncertain. CDR1 and CDR2 from the germline V gene are MNHNY and SVGAGI (reference sequence). The CDR3 covers 15 residues. Trimming pared 5 bases from V and 0 bases from J, leaving 10 bases between. CDR3 DNA sequence: TGTGCCAGCAGTCCCTTCATTCCAACTAATGAAAAACTGTTTTTT. This sequence encodes CASSPFIPTNEKLFF.

J is TRBJ2-2 and V is TRBV28, with 8 bases lining up with TRBD1. V lost 6 bases and J lost 5; bases outside the gene matches: 2. Germline CDR1 and CDR2: MDHEN and SYDVKM. The CDR3 covers 13 residues. CDR3 region: CASRRQGTGELFF. CDR3 sequence (DNA): TGTGCCAGCAGAAGACAGGGGACCGGGGAGCTGTTTTTT.

This chain uses TRBV19 with TRBJ2-7, with 8 bases lining up with TRBD2. Per germline, CDR1 LNHDA and CDR2 SQIVND (reference sequence). CDR3 length: 15 amino acids. V dropped 5 bases and J dropped 7; count of bases not matched to a gene: 13. This chain's CDR3 is CASSAPGLGLREQYF. The CDR3 coding sequence is TGTGCCAGTAGTGCTCCGGGACTAGGTTTGAGGGAGCAGTACTTC. Full variable domain (rest looked up from reference TRBV19 and TRBJ2-7): DGGITQSPKYLFRKEGQNVTLSCEQNLNHDAMYWYRQDPGQGLRLIYYSQIVNDFQKGDIAEGYSVSREKKESFPLTVTSAQKNPTAFYLCASSAPGLGLREQYFGPGTRLTVT.